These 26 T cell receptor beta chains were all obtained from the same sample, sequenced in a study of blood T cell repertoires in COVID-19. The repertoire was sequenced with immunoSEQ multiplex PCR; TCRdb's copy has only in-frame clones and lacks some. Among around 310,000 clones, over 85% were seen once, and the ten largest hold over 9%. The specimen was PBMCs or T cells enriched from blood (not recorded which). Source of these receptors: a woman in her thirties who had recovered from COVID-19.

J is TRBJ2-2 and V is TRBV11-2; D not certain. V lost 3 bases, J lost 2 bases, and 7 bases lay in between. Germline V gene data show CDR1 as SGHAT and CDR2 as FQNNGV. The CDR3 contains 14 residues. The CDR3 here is CASSFADNTGELFF. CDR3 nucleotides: TGTGCCAGCAGCTTTGCGGATAACACCGGGGAGCTGTTTTTT.

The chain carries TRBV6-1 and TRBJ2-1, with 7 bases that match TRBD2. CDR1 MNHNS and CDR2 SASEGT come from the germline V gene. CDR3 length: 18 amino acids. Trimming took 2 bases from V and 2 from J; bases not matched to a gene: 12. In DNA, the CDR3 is TGTGCCAGCAGTGAATCTTGGCATGGGAGGGGCCCCTACAATGAGCAGTTCTTC. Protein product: CASSESWHGRGPYNEQFF.

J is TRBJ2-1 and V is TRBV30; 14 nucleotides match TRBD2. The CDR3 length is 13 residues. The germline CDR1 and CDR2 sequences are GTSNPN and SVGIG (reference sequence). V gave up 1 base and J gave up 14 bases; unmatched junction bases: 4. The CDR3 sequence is CAWSGLAGGSKFF. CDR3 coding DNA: TGTGCCTGGAGTGGACTAGCGGGAGGGTCGAAGTTCTTC.

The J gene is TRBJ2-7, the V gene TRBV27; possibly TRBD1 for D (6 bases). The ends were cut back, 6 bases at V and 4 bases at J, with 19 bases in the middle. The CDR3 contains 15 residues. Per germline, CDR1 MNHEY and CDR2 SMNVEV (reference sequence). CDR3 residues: CASSRRDTYSYEQYF. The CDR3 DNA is TGTGCCAGCAGCCGCCGGGACACTTATTCTTACGAGCAGTACTTC.

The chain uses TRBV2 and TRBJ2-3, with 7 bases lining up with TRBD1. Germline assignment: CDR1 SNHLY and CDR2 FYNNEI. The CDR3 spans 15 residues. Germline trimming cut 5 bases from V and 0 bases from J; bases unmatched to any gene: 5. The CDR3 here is CASSRGQASTDTQYF. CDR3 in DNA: TGTGCCAGCAGTCGAGGACAGGCTAGCACAGATACGCAGTATTTT.

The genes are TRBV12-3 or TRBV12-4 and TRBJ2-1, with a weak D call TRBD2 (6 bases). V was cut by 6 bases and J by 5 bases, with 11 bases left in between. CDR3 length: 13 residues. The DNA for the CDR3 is TGTGCCAGCAGCAGGCCGGGGGACAATGAGCAGTTCTTC. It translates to CASSRPGDNEQFF.

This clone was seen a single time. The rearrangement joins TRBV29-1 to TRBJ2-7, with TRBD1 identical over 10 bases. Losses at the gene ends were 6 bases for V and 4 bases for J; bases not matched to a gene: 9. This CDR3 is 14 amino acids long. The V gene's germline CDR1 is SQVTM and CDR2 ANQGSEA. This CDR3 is CSVDRQGASYEQYF. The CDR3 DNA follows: TGCAGCGTAGACCGACAGGGGGCGAGTTACGAGCAGTACTTC.

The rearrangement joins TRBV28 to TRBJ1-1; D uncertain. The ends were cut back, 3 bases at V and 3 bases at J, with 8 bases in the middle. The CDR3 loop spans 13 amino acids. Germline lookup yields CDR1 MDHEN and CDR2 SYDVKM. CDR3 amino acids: CASSFEVDTEAFF. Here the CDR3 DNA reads TGTGCCAGCAGTTTTGAGGTGGACACTGAAGCTTTCTTT.

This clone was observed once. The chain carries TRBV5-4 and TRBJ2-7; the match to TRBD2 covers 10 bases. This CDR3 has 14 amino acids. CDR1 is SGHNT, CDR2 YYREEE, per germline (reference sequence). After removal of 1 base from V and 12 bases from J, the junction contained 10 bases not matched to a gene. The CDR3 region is CASSLSQREGRRYF. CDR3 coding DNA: TGTGCCAGCAGCTTGTCCCAGCGGGAGGGCCGGCGGTACTTC. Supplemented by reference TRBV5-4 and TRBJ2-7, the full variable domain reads ETGVTQSPTHLIKTRGQQVTLRCSSQSGHNTVSWYQQALGQGPQFIFQYYREEENGRGNFPPRFSGLQFPNYSSELNVNALELDDSALYLCASSLSQREGRRYFGPGTRLTVT.

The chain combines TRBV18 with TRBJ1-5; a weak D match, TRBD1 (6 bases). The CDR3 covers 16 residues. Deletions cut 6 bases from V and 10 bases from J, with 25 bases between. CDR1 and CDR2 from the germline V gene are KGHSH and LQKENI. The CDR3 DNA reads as TGTGCCAGCTCCCTAAGGGGGGGTTTAGTCCCTCTACCCCAGCATTTT. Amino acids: CASSLRGGLVPLPQHF. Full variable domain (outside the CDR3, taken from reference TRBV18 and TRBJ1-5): NAGVMQNPRHLVRRRGQEARLRCSPMKGHSHVYWYRQLPEEGLKFMVYLQKENIIDESGMPKERFSAEFPKEGPSILRIQQVVRGDSAAYFCASSLRGGLVPLPQHFGDGTRLSIL.

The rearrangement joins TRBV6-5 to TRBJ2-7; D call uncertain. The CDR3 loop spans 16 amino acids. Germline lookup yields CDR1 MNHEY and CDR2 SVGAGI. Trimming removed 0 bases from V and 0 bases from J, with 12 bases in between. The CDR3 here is CASSYSRQQSSYEQYF. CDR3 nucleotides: TGTGCCAGCAGTTACTCGAGGCAGCAGAGCTCCTACGAGCAGTACTTC.

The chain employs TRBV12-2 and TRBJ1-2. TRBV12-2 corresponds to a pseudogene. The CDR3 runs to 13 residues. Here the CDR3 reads CASRLIGGSGYTF. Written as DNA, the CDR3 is TGTGCAAGTCGCTTAATTGGGGGGTCCGGCTACACCTTC.

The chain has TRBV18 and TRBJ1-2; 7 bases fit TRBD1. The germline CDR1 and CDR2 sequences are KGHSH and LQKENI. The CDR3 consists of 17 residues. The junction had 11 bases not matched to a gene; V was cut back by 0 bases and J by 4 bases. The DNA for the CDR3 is TGTGCCAGCTCACCACCCCGGGACAGCTTCTTTTCCTATGGCTACACCTTC. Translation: CASSPPRDSFFSYGYTF. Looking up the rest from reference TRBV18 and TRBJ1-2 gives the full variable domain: NAGVMQNPRHLVRRRGQEARLRCSPMKGHSHVYWYRQLPEEGLKFMVYLQKENIIDESGMPKERFSAEFPKEGPSILRIQQVVRGDSAAYFCASSPPRDSFFSYGYTFGSGTRLTVV.

The CDR3 region is CASSARGLAGVWETQYF. CDR3 sequence (DNA): TGTGCCAGCAGCGCCCGGGGGTTGGCGGGAGTATGGGAGACCCAGTACTTC. This chain joins TRBV9 and TRBJ2-5; 7 bases are a match to TRBD2. Germline CDR1 is SGDLS and CDR2 is YYNGEE. The V and J ends lost 3 bases and 5 bases, in that order; junction bases with no gene match: 16. There are 17 residues in the CDR3.

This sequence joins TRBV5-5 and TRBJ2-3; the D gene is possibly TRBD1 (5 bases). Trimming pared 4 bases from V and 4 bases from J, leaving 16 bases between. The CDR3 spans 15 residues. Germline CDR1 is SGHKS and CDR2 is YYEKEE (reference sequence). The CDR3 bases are TGTGCCAGCAGCACAGGAGAGGTGCCACCAGATACGCAGTATTTT. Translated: CASSTGEVPPDTQYF. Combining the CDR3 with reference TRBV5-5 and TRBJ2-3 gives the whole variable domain DAGVTQSPTHLIKTRGQQVTLRCSPISGHKSVSWYQQVLGQGPQFIFQYYEKEERGRGNFPDRFSARQFPNYSSELNVNALLLGDSALYLCASSTGEVPPDTQYFGPGTRLTVL.

Here the CDR3 reads CASSLGWSTTNIQYF. The CDR3 region has the DNA TGTGCCAGCAGCTTGGGTTGGAGTACAACAAACATTCAGTACTTC. This chain joins TRBV5-6 and TRBJ2-4; unclear D gene. Between the trimmed V and J ends, which lost 0 bases and 6 bases, there was a span of 13 bases. The CDR3 is 15 residues long. Germline V gene sequence: CDR1 SGHDT, CDR2 YYEEEE.

The CDR3 sequence is CASSTGSTEAFF. For the CDR3, the DNA is TGTGCCAGCAGTACGGGTTCCACTGAAGCTTTCTTT. This chain uses TRBV28 with TRBJ1-1, with D uncertain. CDR3 length equals 12 residues. Looked up from germline, CDR1 is MDHEN and CDR2 is SYDVKM. V lost 5 bases and J 4 bases, leaving 8 bases between the germline ends.

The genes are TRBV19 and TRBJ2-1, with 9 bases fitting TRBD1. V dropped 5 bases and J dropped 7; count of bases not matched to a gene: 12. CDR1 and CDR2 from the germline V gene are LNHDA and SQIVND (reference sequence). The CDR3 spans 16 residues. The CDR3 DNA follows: TGTGCCAGTAGTTTGCCGGGACAGGGCCCTCCAAATGAGCAGTTCTTC. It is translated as CASSLPGQGPPNEQFF.

The CDR3 bases are TGCAGCGTTGAAGACAGGGGACGTATCTATGGCTACACCTTC. This gives the protein CSVEDRGRIYGYTF. J is TRBJ1-2 and V is TRBV29-1; perhaps TRBD1 as D (6 bases). CDR1 is SQVTM, CDR2 ANQGSEA, per germline. Trimming took off 0 bases at V and 4 bases at J, with 12 bases between the two ends. CDR3 size: 14 residues.

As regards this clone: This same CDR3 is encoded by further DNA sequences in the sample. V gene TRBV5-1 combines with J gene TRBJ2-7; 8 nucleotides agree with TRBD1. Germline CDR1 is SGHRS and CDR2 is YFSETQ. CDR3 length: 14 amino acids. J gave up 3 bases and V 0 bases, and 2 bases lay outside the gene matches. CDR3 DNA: TGCGCCAGCAGCTTGGCCGGACAGGGCTACGAGCAGTACTTC. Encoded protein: CASSLAGQGYEQYF. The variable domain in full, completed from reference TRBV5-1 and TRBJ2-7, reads KAGVTQTPRYLIKTRGQQVTLSCSPISGHRSVSWYQQTPGQGLQFLFEYFSETQRNKGNFPGRFSGRQFSNSRSEMNVSTLELGDSALYLCASSLAGQGYEQYFGPGTRLTVT.

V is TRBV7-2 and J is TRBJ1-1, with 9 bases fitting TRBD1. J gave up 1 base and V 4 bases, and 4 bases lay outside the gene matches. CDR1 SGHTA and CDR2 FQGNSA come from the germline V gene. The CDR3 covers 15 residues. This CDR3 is CASSYRTGANTEAFF. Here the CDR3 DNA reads TGTGCCAGCAGCTACCGGACAGGGGCGAACACTGAAGCTTTCTTT.

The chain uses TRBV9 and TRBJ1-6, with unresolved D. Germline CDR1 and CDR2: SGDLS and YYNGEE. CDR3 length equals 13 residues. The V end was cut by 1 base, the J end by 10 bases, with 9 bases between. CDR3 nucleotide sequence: TGTGCCAGCAGCGTAACTATGGAGTCACCCCTCCACTTT. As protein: CASSVTMESPLHF.

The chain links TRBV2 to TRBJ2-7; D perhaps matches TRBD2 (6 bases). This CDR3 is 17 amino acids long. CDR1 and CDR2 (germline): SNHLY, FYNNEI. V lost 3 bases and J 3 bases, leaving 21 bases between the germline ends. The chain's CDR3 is CASSDEEGGKGFYEQYF. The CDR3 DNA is TGTGCCAGCAGTGACGAGGAGGGTGGGAAGGGTTTCTACGAGCAGTACTTC.

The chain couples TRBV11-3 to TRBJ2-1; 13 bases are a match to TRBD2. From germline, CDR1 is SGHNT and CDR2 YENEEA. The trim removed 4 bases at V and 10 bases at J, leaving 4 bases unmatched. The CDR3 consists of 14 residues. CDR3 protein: CASSSGLAGEEQFF. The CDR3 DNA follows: TGTGCCAGCAGCTCCGGACTAGCGGGAGAAGAGCAGTTCTTC.

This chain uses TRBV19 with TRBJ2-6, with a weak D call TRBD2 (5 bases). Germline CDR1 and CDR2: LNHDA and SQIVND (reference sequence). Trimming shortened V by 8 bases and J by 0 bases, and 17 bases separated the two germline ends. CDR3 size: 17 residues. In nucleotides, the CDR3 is TGTGCCAGTCGACCCTCTGGGGAGAGCTCTGGGGCCAACGTCCTGACTTTC. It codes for CASRPSGESSGANVLTF.

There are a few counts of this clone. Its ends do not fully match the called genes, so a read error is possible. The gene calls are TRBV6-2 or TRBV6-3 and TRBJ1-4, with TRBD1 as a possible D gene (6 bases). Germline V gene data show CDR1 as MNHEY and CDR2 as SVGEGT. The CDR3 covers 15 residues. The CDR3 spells CASRRMSGANEKLFF. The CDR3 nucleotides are TGTGCCAGCCGCCGAATGTCAGGGGCTAACGAAAAACTGTTTTTT.